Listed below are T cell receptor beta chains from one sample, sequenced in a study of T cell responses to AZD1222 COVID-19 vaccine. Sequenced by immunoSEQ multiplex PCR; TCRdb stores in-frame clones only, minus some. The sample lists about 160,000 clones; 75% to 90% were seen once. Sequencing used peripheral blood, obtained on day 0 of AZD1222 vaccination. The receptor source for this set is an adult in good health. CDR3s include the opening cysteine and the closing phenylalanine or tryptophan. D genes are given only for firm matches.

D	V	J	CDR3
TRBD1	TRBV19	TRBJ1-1	CASSILGTGSTEAFF
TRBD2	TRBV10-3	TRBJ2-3	CATSGPDTQYF
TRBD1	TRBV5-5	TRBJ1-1	CASSSGQATTEAFF
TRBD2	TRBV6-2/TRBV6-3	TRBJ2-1	CASSYALAGGRRDEQFF
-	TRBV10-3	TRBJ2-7	CAISGIGSPYEQYF
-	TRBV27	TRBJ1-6	CASKFSSSYNSPLHF
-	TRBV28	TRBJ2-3	CASSLMYGTSLNTQYF
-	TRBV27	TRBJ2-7	CASSPQGTYEQYF
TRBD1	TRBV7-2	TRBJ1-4	CASSLGTGGYEKLFF
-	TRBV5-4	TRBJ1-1	CASIVQGNTEAFF
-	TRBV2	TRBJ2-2	CASSEFGGQATGELFF
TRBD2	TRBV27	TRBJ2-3	CASSLTGGARDTQYF
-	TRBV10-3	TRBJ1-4	CAISDRTATNEKLFF
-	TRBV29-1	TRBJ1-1	CSVVIGTAEAFF
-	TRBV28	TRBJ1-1	CASSLPFMNTEAFF
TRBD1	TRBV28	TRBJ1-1	CASSSTGGSTEAFF
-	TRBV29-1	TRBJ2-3	CSAGGGTDTQYF
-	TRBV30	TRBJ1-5	CAWTSGGLNLRQPQHF
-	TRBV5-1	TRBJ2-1	CASRGPGPHSNEQFF
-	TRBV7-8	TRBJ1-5	CASSETGVLGQPQHF
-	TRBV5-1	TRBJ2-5	CASSLVGETQYF
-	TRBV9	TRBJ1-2	CASSVAVGKRGGYTF
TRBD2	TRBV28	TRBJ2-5	CASSLNSGGAGETQYF
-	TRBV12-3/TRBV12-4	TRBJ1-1	CASSFSVTEAFF
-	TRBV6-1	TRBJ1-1	CASSEVGGGHTEAFF
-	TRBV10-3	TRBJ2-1	CAITESSYNEQFF
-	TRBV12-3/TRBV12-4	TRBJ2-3	CASSPPGIGTQYF
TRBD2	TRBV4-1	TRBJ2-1	CASSQSERGGIYNEQFF
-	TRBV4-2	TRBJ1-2	CASSQDGADHGYTF
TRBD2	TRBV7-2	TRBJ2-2	CASSPQRGVTGELFF
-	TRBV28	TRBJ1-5	CASSPLLLGGVRGDQPQHF
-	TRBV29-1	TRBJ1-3	CGSRLPSGNTIYF
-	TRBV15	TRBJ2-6	CAASSGANVLTF
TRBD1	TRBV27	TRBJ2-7	CASALGQSTYEQYF
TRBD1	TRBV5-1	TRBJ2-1	CASSWWDRDYNEQFF
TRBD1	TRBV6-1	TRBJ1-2	CASSERDRGHGYTF
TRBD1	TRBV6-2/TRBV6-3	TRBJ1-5	CASSYYRDSGNQPQHF
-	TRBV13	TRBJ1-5	CASSFVNQPQHF
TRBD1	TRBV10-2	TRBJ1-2	CASSESVRRSDRGIYGYTF
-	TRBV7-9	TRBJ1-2	CASSPSGDLGYTF
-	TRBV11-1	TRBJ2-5	CASSLNPPQETQYF
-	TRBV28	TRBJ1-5	CASSSGQSNQPQHF
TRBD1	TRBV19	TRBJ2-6	CASSRGGLSSGANVLTF
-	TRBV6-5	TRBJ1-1	CASSYSGMNTEAFF
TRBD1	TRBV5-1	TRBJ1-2	CASSLGQGVSYTF
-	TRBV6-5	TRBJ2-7	CASSYSTSRQVSVQYF
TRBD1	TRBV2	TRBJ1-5	CASSRTGPRAQPQHF